The present T cell receptor (beta chain) was sequenced within a study of OX40 agonist ivuxolimab in advanced cancers. Study as a whole: Patients were treated with ivuxolimab, an agonistic anti-OX40 (CD134) antibody.

This CDR3 has 18 amino acids. Trimming stripped 0 bases from V and 2 bases from J, with 21 bases between. CDR1 and CDR2 from the germline V gene are SGDLS and YYNGEE. This clone was seen only once. Its matching antigen is unknown. Study findings and constraints: Dose levels from 0.1 to 3.0 mg/kg saw CD4+ and CD8+ blood T cells expand clonally by week 6. Average numbers of expanded clones were greater in CD8+ T cells than in CD4+.

Produced via immunoSEQ multiplex PCR; TCRdb's table is partial and in-frame only. The sample has approximately 77,000 clones, approximately 94% seen once. This chain uses TRBV9 with TRBJ2-7; the D is unclear. The receptor comes from an adult with an advanced solid tumor such as melanoma, head and neck, liver or kidney cancer. Material: CD4+ or CD8+ T cells sorted from blood, obtained in a trial of the OX40 agonist ivuxolimab. CDR3: CASSVGPLSSGNAYEQYF. CDR3 nucleotide sequence: TGTGCCAGCAGCGTAGGGCCCCTTTCATCTGGGAACGCCTACGAGCAGTACTTC.